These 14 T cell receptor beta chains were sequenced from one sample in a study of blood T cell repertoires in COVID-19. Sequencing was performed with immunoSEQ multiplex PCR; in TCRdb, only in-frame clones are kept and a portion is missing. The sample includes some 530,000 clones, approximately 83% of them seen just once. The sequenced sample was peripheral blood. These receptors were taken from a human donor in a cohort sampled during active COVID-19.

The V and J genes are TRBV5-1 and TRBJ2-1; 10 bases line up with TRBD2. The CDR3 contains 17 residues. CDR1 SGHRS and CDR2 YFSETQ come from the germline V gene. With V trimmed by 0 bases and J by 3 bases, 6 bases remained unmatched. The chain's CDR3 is CASSLGIAGGIYNEQFF. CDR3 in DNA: TGCGCCAGCAGCTTGGGGATAGCGGGAGGTATCTACAATGAGCAGTTCTTC.

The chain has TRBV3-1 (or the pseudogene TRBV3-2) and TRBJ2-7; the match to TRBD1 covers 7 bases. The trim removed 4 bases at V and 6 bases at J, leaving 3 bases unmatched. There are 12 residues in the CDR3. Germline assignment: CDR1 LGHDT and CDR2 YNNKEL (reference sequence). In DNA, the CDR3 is TGTGCCAGCAGCCCCGGACAGGCCGAGCAGTACTTC. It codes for CASSPGQAEQYF.

The CDR3, as DNA: TGTGCCAGCAGCCTTGGCGGGGGGAGTAGTCAAGATACGCAGTATTTT. This codes for CASSLGGGSSQDTQYF. The chain couples TRBV7-8 to TRBJ2-3, with 8 nucleotides matching TRBD2. With 5 bases clipped from V and 5 bases from J, the junction kept 12 bases outside the gene matches. Germline CDR1 reads SGHVS; CDR2 reads FQNEAQ. This CDR3 region has 16 residues.

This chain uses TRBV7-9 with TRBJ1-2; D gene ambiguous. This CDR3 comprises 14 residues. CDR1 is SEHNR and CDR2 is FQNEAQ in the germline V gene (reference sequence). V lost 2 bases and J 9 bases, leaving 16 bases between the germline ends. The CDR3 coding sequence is TGTGCCAGCAGCTTATCTAGAGCGGAGGATCGCTACACCTTC. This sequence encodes CASSLSRAEDRYTF.

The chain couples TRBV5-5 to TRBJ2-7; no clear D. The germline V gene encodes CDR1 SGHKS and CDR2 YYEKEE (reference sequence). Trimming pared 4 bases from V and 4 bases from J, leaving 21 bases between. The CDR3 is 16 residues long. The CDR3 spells CASSAPGPQGGYEQYF. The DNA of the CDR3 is TGTGCCAGCAGCGCGCCGGGTCCACAAGGTGGATACGAGCAGTACTTC. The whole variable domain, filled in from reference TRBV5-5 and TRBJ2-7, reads DAGVTQSPTHLIKTRGQQVTLRCSPISGHKSVSWYQQVLGQGPQFIFQYYEKEERGRGNFPDRFSARQFPNYSSELNVNALLLGDSALYLCASSAPGPQGGYEQYFGPGTRLTVT.

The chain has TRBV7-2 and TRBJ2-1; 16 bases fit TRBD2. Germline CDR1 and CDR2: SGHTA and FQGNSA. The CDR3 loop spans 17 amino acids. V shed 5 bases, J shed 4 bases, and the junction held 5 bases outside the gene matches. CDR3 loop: CASSDPGLAGGYNEQFF. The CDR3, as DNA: TGTGCCAGCAGCGACCCGGGACTAGCGGGAGGGTACAATGAGCAGTTCTTC.

The CDR3 spells CASNPYHRGGGTEAFF. CDR3 sequence (DNA): TGTGCCAGTAACCCTTACCACAGGGGAGGAGGCACTGAAGCTTTCTTT. V gene TRBV19 combines with J gene TRBJ1-1, with 7 bases fitting TRBD1. Germline V gene data show CDR1 as LNHDA and CDR2 as SQIVND (reference sequence). The CDR3 loop spans 16 amino acids. Trimming cost V 7 bases and J 4 bases; bases outside gene matches: 15.

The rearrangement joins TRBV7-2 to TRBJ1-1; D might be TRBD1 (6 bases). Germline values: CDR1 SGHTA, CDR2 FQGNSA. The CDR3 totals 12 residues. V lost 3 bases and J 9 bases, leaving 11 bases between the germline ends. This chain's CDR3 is CASSLDSSKAFF. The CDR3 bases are TGTGCCAGCAGCTTGGACAGCTCCAAAGCTTTCTTT.

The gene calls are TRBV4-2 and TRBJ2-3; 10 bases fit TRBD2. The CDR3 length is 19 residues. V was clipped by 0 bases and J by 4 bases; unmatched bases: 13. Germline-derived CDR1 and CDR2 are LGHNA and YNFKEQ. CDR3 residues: CASSQDPPSAGGPPDTQYF. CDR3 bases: TGTGCCAGCAGCCAAGATCCCCCCTCAGCGGGAGGGCCCCCAGATACGCAGTATTTT.

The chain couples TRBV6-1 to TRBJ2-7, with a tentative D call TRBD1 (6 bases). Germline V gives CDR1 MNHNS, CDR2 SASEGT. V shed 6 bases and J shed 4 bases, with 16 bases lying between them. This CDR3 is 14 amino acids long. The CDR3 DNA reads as TGTGCCAGCAGCCCCTACCAGGGGCCTTACGAGCAGTACTTC. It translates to CASSPYQGPYEQYF.

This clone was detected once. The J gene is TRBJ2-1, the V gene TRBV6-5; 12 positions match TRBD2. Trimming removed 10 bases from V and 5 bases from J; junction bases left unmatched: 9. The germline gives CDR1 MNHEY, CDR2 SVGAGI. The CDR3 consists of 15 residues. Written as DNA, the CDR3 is TGTGCCAAGGGGTTGGGACTAGCGGGTGACAATGAGCAGTTCTTC. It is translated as CAKGLGLAGDNEQFF.

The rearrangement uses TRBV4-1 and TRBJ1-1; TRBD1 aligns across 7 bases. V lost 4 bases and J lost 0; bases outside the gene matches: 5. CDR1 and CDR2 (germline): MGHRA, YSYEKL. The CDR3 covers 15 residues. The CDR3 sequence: CASSPQGVMNTEAFF. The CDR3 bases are TGCGCCAGCAGCCCTCAGGGGGTTATGAACACTGAAGCTTTCTTT.

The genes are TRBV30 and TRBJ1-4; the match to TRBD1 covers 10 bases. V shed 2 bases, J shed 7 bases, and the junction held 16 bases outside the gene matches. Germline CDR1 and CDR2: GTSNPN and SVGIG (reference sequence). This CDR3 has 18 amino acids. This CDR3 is CAWSLTLTWDRGREKLFF. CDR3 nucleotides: TGTGCCTGGAGTCTTACGCTGACCTGGGACAGGGGCCGTGAAAAACTGTTTTTT.

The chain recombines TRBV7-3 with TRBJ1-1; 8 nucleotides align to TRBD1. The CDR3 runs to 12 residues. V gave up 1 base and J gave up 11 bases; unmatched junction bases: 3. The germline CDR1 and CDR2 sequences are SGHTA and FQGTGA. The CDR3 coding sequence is TGTGCCAGCAGCTTAATACAGGGGGAGGCTTTCTTT. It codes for CASSLIQGEAFF.